The 15 T cell receptor beta chains presented below share a single source sample, sequenced in a study of tumor-infiltrating lymphocytes in primary liver carcinoma. TCR beta cDNA was made from 500 ng total RNA with a constant-region primer. Slightly modified ARM-PCR with three nested multiplex PCR rounds yielded TCR beta libraries. The two initial PCR rounds, 9 to 11 cycles each, used TRBV1-TRBV30 forward and C-beta reverse primers. TCRdb redid the calling of the multiplex PCR reads with MiXCR, one entry per CDR3 protein. The data contain 310,000 or so distinct CDR3 sequences, 50% to 75% of them singletons. The researchers obtained blood RNA from unsorted whole blood and also extracted germline DNA. The sequenced sample consisted of peripheral blood. Receptors were obtained from a woman younger than 45 with primary liver carcinoma and hepatitis B virus infection.

The V gene is TRBV28, the J gene TRBJ2-7; tentative D call: TRBD2 (6 bases). The CDR3 length is 15 residues. Germline CDR1 reads MDHEN; CDR2 reads SYDVKM. The V gene lost 5 bases and the J gene lost 0 bases, with 14 bases spanning the gap. The CDR3 DNA sequence: TGTGCCAGCAGTACTATAGCGGCTAGCTCCTACGAGCAGTACTTC. Protein product: CASSTIAASSYEQYF.

This clonotype was seen only a few times. This chain uses TRBV7-8 with TRBJ1-5; D is uncertain. This CDR3 is 12 amino acids long. V lost 5 bases and J lost 4, with 6 bases in between. Germline V CDR1 and CDR2: SGHVS, FQNEAQ. The CDR3: CASSLNNQPQHF. The CDR3, as DNA: TGTGCCAGCAGCCTAAATAATCAGCCCCAGCATTTT. Complete variable domain (other parts from reference TRBV7-8 and TRBJ1-5): GAGVSQSPRYKVAKRGQDVALRCDPISGHVSLFWYQQALGQGPEFLTYFQNEAQLDKSGLPSDRFFAERPEGSVSTLKIQRTQQEDSAVYLCASSLNNQPQHFGDGTRLSIL.

This clonotype was recorded a few times. Germline and junction disagree at one end, which may indicate a read error. The J gene is TRBJ2-6, the V gene TRBV5-6, with D possibly being TRBD1 or TRBD2 (5 bases each). From germline, CDR1 is SGHDT and CDR2 YYEEEE. CDR3 size: 15 residues. CDR3 in DNA: TGTGCCAGCAGCTTTCGAGGGGCTGGGGCCAATGTCCTGACCTTC. The encoded protein is CASSFRGAGANVLTF.

J is TRBJ2-7 and V is TRBV12-3 or TRBV12-4; 10 bases match TRBD2. Unmatched junction bases numbered 8, after V lost 7 bases and J lost 2 bases. This CDR3 has 15 amino acids. CDR3 nucleotides: TGTGCCAGCACCCTTAGCGGGAGGATTCCCTACGAGCAGTACTTC. It codes for CASTLSGRIPYEQYF.

Worth noting for this clonotype: One junction end disagrees with the germline gene, perhaps due to a read error. This chain joins TRBV11-2 and TRBJ2-5, with D possibly TRBD2 on 5 matching bases. The CDR3 has 16 amino acids. From germline, CDR1 is SGHAT and CDR2 FQNNGV. CDR3 bases: TGTACCAGCAGCCCAGGACTTGCGAATTACCAAGAGACCCAGTACTTC. The encoded protein is CTSSPGLANYQETQYF.

The chain combines TRBV11-1 with TRBJ2-5; 10 positions agree with TRBD1. The germline gives CDR1 SGHAT, CDR2 FQDESV (reference sequence). CDR3 length: 15 residues. J gave up 6 bases and V 6 bases, and 10 bases lay outside the gene matches. The DNA of the CDR3 is TGTGCCAGCAGTTTTGAGACAGGGGGCTTTCAGACCCAGTACTTC. It is translated as CASSFETGGFQTQYF.

This chain connects TRBV11-3 to TRBJ2-3; D remains ambiguous. The CDR3 has 15 amino acids. The germline V gene has CDR1 SGHNT and CDR2 YENEEA. Trimming shortened V by 6 bases and J by 3 bases, and 16 bases separated the two germline ends. CDR3 region: CASRTAGSETDTQYF. For the CDR3, the DNA is TGTGCCAGCAGAACCGCCGGGTCAGAAACAGATACGCAGTATTTT.

Notes on this clonotype: With a much larger clone just one base away, this may be a read error. This chain links TRBV29-1 with TRBJ2-4, with a tentative D call TRBD1 (5 bases). CDR3 length: 15 residues. From germline, CDR1 is SQVTM and CDR2 ANQGSEA. The CDR3 is CSVRGAETAINIQYF. The CDR3 DNA sequence: TGCAGCGTTAGGGGTGCGGAGACCGCCATAAACATTCAGTACTTC.

Regarding this clonotype: Germline and junction disagree at one end, which may indicate a read error. This chain links TRBV5-6 with TRBJ2-1; unclear D gene. The V gene's germline CDR1 is SGHDT and CDR2 YYEEEE. This CDR3 spans 11 amino acids. The CDR3 coding sequence is TGTGCCTGCAGCTTGTACAATGAGCAGTTCTTC. Its translation: CACSLYNEQFF.

As for this clonotype: This CDR3 is missing its conserved last phenylalanine or tryptophan, likely due to a read error. The chain carries TRBV30 and TRBJ2-5; D may be TRBD1 or TRBD2 (5 bases each). V lost 1 base to trimming and J lost 4 bases, with 10 bases between them. Germline CDR1 is GTSNPN and CDR2 is SVGIG (reference sequence). The CDR3 has 13 amino acids. The CDR3, as DNA: TGTGCCTGGAGTGAACCGGGGCGAGAGACCCAGTACTTA. Translating gives CAWSEPGRETQYL.

Comments on this clonotype: This sequence may be a read error, since a much larger clone differs from it by one base. This chain links TRBV29-1 with TRBJ1-1; D gene unclear. CDR3 length: 13 residues. Germline loops: CDR1 SQVTM, CDR2 ANQGSEA. Trimming cost V 8 bases and J 0 bases, with 13 bases left between them. The chain's CDR3 is CSLQRRLNTEAFF. The CDR3 DNA reads as TGCAGCCTTCAAAGGCGGCTGAACACTGAAGCTTTCTTT.

V gene TRBV30 combines with J gene TRBJ2-7, with D possibly being TRBD1 (5 bases). V was shortened by 2 bases and J by 3 bases, with 8 bases between the two germline ends. The CDR3 runs 12 residues. Germline V gene data show CDR1 as GTSNPN and CDR2 as SVGIG (reference sequence). The CDR3 region has the DNA TGTGCCTGGAGTCGCGACAGCTACGAGCAGTACTTC. This sequence encodes CAWSRDSYEQYF.

The V call is TRBV11-3, the J call TRBJ2-5; either TRBD1 or TRBD2 may fit D (5 bases each). V lost 3 bases and J lost 3, with 14 bases in between. The CDR3 is made up of 15 amino acids. The germline gives CDR1 SGHNT, CDR2 YENEEA. Written as DNA, the CDR3 is TGTGCCAGCAGCTTCGCGACAGAGGGCAAAGAGACCCAGTACTTC. This encodes CASSFATEGKETQYF.

Of note for this clonotype: This may come from a read error, since a much larger clone is one base off. The V call is TRBV12-3 or TRBV12-4, the J call TRBJ1-1; D is undetermined. The CDR3 contains 13 residues. The ends were cut back, 9 bases at V and 6 bases at J, with 17 bases in the middle. The chain's CDR3 is CARSKLTRPEAFF. In nucleotides, the CDR3 is TGTGCCAGGAGCAAACTGACACGGCCTGAAGCTTTCTTT.

A word on this clonotype: This may come from a read error, since a much larger clone is one base off. The CDR3 region is CSGLQGDTQYF. The CDR3 region has the DNA TGCAGCGGCCTCCAAGGGGATACGCAGTATTTT. The rearrangement uses TRBV29-1 and TRBJ2-3; D gene uncertain. Per germline, CDR1 SQVTM and CDR2 ANQGSEA. The ends were cut back, 7 bases at V and 6 bases at J, with 11 bases in the middle. The CDR3 length is 11 residues.